This T cell receptor beta chain was identified during a study of T-cell memory formation after mild COVID-19. General study points: The study found balanced CD4/CD8 in clones contracting day 15 to 85 and a CD4+ lean in later expanders.

5'RACE primed from the constant segment yielded TCR alpha and TCR beta cDNA libraries bearing sample barcodes and UMIs. Using its own MiXCR run on the 5' RACE reads, TCRdb lists one record per CDR3 protein. This sample carries under 50,000 distinct CDR3 sequences, roughly 27% of them seen once, and the ten largest clones take about 41%. For this clonotype: Its antigen remains unidentified.

From germline, CDR1 is SQVTM and CDR2 ANQGSEA. CDR3 length: 14 amino acids. V shed 3 bases and J 5 bases; nucleotides not matched to a gene: 3. This TCR was recovered from a man aged 18-30 years who had mild COVID-19 (a few samples of this study predate the infection). Cell type and time point are not known. The genes are TRBV29-1 and TRBJ2-1, with 11 bases fitting TRBD1. Input material: PBMCs or a T cell subset sorted from them (not recorded which). This CDR3 is CSVEDRGRNNEQFF. CDR3 coding DNA: TGCAGCGTTGAGGACAGGGGGCGCAACAATGAGCAGTTCTTC.